A selection of T cell receptor beta chains follows, all from one sample in a study of control samples from healthy donors and cancer patients. Some clones are missing from TCRdb's copy, which holds only in-frame ones; the method was immunoSEQ multiplex PCR. The data hold just over 150,000 clones, with about 93% observed a single time. Material for sequencing was blood. These receptors were collected from a man aged 50 to 59 in good health. Both conserved end residues are part of each CDR3. A D gene is named only where the DNA matches it firmly. Clone size appears in some rows only: once, few, many, or a class for an expanded clone.

V gene: TRBV6-5; D gene: TRBD2; J gene: TRBJ2-1; clone size: once; CDR3 protein: CASSFGAGDSYNEQFF; CDR3 DNA: TGTGCCAGCAGTTTCGGGGCGGGGGACTCCTACAATGAGCAGTTCTTC
V gene: TRBV6-2/TRBV6-3; D gene: TRBD2; J gene: TRBJ2-3; clone size: .; CDR3 protein: CASSPWGPTSRNTDTQYF; CDR3 DNA: TGTGCCAGCAGTCCCTGGGGACCGACTAGCCGTAACACAGATACGCAGTATTTT
V gene: TRBV7-2; D gene: .; J gene: TRBJ2-7; clone size: .; CDR3 protein: CASSPLYSEQYF; CDR3 DNA: TGTGCCAGCAGCCCCCTTTACTCCGAGCAGTACTTC
V gene: TRBV28; D gene: TRBD1; J gene: TRBJ1-2; clone size: .; CDR3 protein: CASGTAAALNYGYTF; CDR3 DNA: TGTGCCAGCGGGACAGCCGCAGCTCTTAACTATGGCTACACCTTC
V gene: TRBV5-1; D gene: TRBD1; J gene: TRBJ1-5; clone size: .; CDR3 protein: CASSLTGGNQPQHF; CDR3 DNA: TGCGCCAGCAGCCTGACAGGGGGCAATCAGCCCCAGCATTTT
V gene: TRBV29-1; D gene: TRBD1; J gene: TRBJ1-1; clone size: .; CDR3 protein: CSGSGTGLYEAFF; CDR3 DNA: TGCAGCGGATCCGGGACAGGGCTTTATGAAGCTTTCTTT
V gene: TRBV4-1; D gene: .; J gene: TRBJ1-5; clone size: .; CDR3 protein: CASSQGGGMVNQPQHF; CDR3 DNA: TGCGCCAGCAGCCAAGGTGGGGGGATGGTTAATCAGCCCCAGCATTTT
V gene: TRBV25-1; D gene: .; J gene: TRBJ1-6; clone size: once; CDR3 protein: CASSDVLDNSPLHF; CDR3 DNA: TGTGCCAGCAGTGACGTTTTGGATAATTCACCCCTCCACTTT
V gene: TRBV28; D gene: .; J gene: TRBJ2-6; clone size: once; CDR3 protein: CASKLAAYSGANVLTF; CDR3 DNA: TGTGCCAGCAAGCTGGCAGCCTACTCTGGGGCCAACGTCCTGACTTTC
V gene: TRBV11-2; D gene: TRBD2; J gene: TRBJ2-1; clone size: .; CDR3 protein: CASSLDPSGRFQFF; CDR3 DNA: TGTGCCAGCAGCTTAGATCCTAGCGGGAGGTTCCAGTTCTTC
V gene: TRBV29-1; D gene: .; J gene: TRBJ2-5; clone size: .; CDR3 protein: CSVGETQYF; CDR3 DNA: TGCAGCGTGGGTGAGACCCAGTACTTC
V gene: TRBV7-7; D gene: .; J gene: TRBJ2-5; clone size: .; CDR3 protein: CASSLVGLGTQYF; CDR3 DNA: TGTGCTAGCAGCTTGGTGGGCCTGGGGACCCAGTACTTC
V gene: TRBV12-5; D gene: .; J gene: TRBJ1-1; clone size: .; CDR3 protein: CASGFGTWGTEAFF; CDR3 DNA: TGTGCTAGTGGTTTCGGGACATGGGGCACTGAAGCTTTCTTT
V gene: TRBV4-1; D gene: .; J gene: TRBJ2-2; clone size: .; CDR3 protein: CASSSGPRGATGELFF; CDR3 DNA: TGCGCCAGCAGTTCTGGACCACGGGGGGCCACCGGGGAGCTGTTTTTT
V gene: TRBV29-1; D gene: .; J gene: TRBJ1-1; clone size: .; CDR3 protein: CSTSWSPGLNTEAFF; CDR3 DNA: TGCAGCACAAGTTGGAGTCCGGGCCTGAACACTGAAGCTTTCTTT
V gene: TRBV3-1/TRBV3-2; D gene: .; J gene: TRBJ1-2; clone size: .; CDR3 protein: CASSPPGAYGYTF; CDR3 DNA: TGTGCCAGCAGCCCCCCCGGGGCCTATGGCTACACCTTC
V gene: TRBV7-9; D gene: .; J gene: TRBJ2-3; clone size: .; CDR3 protein: CASSPERGRTPDTQYF; CDR3 DNA: TGTGCCAGCAGCCCGGAACGGGGGAGGACGCCAGATACGCAGTATTTT
V gene: TRBV2; D gene: .; J gene: TRBJ2-3; clone size: .; CDR3 protein: CASRADNTDTQYF; CDR3 DNA: TGTGCCAGCAGGGCAGACAACACAGATACGCAGTATTTT
V gene: TRBV27; D gene: .; J gene: TRBJ2-4; clone size: .; CDR3 protein: CASSFRGEKNIQYF; CDR3 DNA: TGTGCCAGCAGTTTTAGGGGCGAAAAAAACATTCAGTACTTC
V gene: TRBV7-9; D gene: TRBD2; J gene: TRBJ2-1; clone size: few; CDR3 protein: CASSRLAGVGNEQFF; CDR3 DNA: TGTGCCAGCAGCCGGTTAGCGGGAGTTGGCAATGAGCAGTTCTTC
V gene: TRBV30; D gene: .; J gene: TRBJ1-1; clone size: .; CDR3 protein: CAWSVERGAEAFF; CDR3 DNA: TGTGCCTGGAGTGTAGAGAGGGGAGCTGAAGCTTTCTTT
V gene: TRBV28; D gene: .; J gene: TRBJ2-5; clone size: .; CDR3 protein: CASSQGLKETQYF; CDR3 DNA: TGTGCCAGCAGTCAGGGCCTTAAAGAGACCCAGTACTTC
V gene: TRBV11-3; D gene: .; J gene: TRBJ2-5; clone size: .; CDR3 protein: CASSLSGTLPQETQYF; CDR3 DNA: TGTGCCAGCAGCTTATCTGGGACACTCCCACAAGAGACCCAGTACTTC
V gene: TRBV28; D gene: .; J gene: TRBJ2-7; clone size: .; CDR3 protein: CASEAGHPLGKQYF; CDR3 DNA: TGTGCCAGTGAAGCGGGACACCCCCTTGGGAAGCAGTACTTC
V gene: TRBV11-1; D gene: TRBD1; J gene: TRBJ2-5; clone size: .; CDR3 protein: CASSLDRGHRETQYF; CDR3 DNA: TGTGCCAGCAGCTTAGACAGGGGGCATAGGGAGACCCAGTACTTC
V gene: TRBV9; D gene: TRBD2; J gene: TRBJ2-7; clone size: once; CDR3 protein: CASSTGLAVPYEQYF; CDR3 DNA: TGTGCCAGCAGCACCGGACTAGCGGTACCCTACGAGCAGTACTTC
V gene: TRBV5-1; D gene: .; J gene: TRBJ1-1; clone size: .; CDR3 protein: CASSLQGDEAFF; CDR3 DNA: TGCGCCAGCAGCTTGCAAGGCGATGAAGCTTTCTTT
V gene: TRBV30; D gene: TRBD1; J gene: TRBJ1-6; clone size: .; CDR3 protein: CAWRGQGMGSPLHF; CDR3 DNA: TGTGCCTGGAGAGGACAGGGTATGGGTTCACCCCTCCACTTT
V gene: TRBV9; D gene: .; J gene: TRBJ1-3; clone size: once; CDR3 protein: CASSVGPDSSGNTIYF; CDR3 DNA: TGTGCCAGCAGCGTAGGTCCCGACAGCTCTGGAAACACCATATATTTT
V gene: TRBV28; D gene: .; J gene: TRBJ1-2; clone size: .; CDR3 protein: CASSSTGIGDGYTF; CDR3 DNA: TGTGCCAGCAGTTCTACAGGGATCGGCGATGGCTACACCTTC
V gene: TRBV18; D gene: .; J gene: TRBJ1-1; clone size: .; CDR3 protein: CASSEIGGEAPEAFF; CDR3 DNA: TGTGCCAGCTCAGAAATTGGGGGAGAAGCCCCTGAAGCTTTCTTT
V gene: TRBV14; D gene: .; J gene: TRBJ1-1; clone size: .; CDR3 protein: CASKATSTEAFF; CDR3 DNA: TGTGCCAGCAAAGCCACGAGCACTGAAGCTTTCTTT
V gene: TRBV7-2; D gene: .; J gene: TRBJ2-3; clone size: .; CDR3 protein: CASSLGLPDTQYF; CDR3 DNA: TGTGCCAGCAGCTTAGGCCTACCAGATACGCAGTATTTT
V gene: TRBV3-1/TRBV3-2; D gene: TRBD1; J gene: TRBJ2-5; clone size: .; CDR3 protein: CASSPTGLETQYF; CDR3 DNA: TGTGCCAGCAGCCCGACAGGGCTCGAGACCCAGTACTTC
V gene: TRBV5-1; D gene: TRBD1; J gene: TRBJ2-1; clone size: .; CDR3 protein: CASSLAGQIPYNEQFF; CDR3 DNA: TGCGCCAGCAGCTTGGCGGGACAGATCCCCTACAATGAGCAGTTCTTC
V gene: TRBV6-5; D gene: TRBD2; J gene: TRBJ2-7; clone size: .; CDR3 protein: CASSRGLEAYEQYF; CDR3 DNA: TGTGCCAGCAGCAGAGGACTAGAGGCCTACGAGCAGTACTTC
V gene: TRBV10-1; D gene: .; J gene: TRBJ2-2; clone size: once; CDR3 protein: CASSPQWTASFGELFF; CDR3 DNA: TGCGCCAGCAGTCCTCAGTGGACAGCATCGTTTGGGGAGCTGTTTTTT
V gene: TRBV19; D gene: .; J gene: TRBJ2-1; clone size: .; CDR3 protein: CASSAGQRSNEQFF; CDR3 DNA: TGTGCCAGTAGTGCGGGACAGAGATCCAATGAGCAGTTCTTC
V gene: TRBV20-1; D gene: .; J gene: TRBJ2-3; clone size: .; CDR3 protein: CSAPTDTQYF; CDR3 DNA: TGCAGTGCCCCCACAGATACGCAGTATTTT
V gene: TRBV7-2; D gene: .; J gene: TRBJ2-1; clone size: .; CDR3 protein: CASSQGGSLHEQFF; CDR3 DNA: TGTGCCAGCAGCCAGGGAGGTAGTCTCCATGAGCAGTTCTTC
V gene: TRBV11-3; D gene: .; J gene: TRBJ2-1; clone size: .; CDR3 protein: CASGRAPDEQFF; CDR3 DNA: TGTGCCAGCGGGCGGGCCCCCGATGAGCAGTTCTTC
V gene: TRBV5-1; D gene: TRBD2; J gene: TRBJ2-7; clone size: .; CDR3 protein: CASSWDRLAGGQQYF; CDR3 DNA: TGCGCCAGCAGCTGGGACAGACTAGCGGGAGGCCAGCAGTACTTC
V gene: TRBV19; D gene: .; J gene: TRBJ2-3; clone size: .; CDR3 protein: CASRNTDTQYF; CDR3 DNA: TGTGCCAGTAGGAACACAGATACGCAGTATTTT
V gene: TRBV9; D gene: .; J gene: TRBJ2-7; clone size: once; CDR3 protein: CASSVDPGTQGYEQYF; CDR3 DNA: TGTGCCAGCAGCGTAGACCCCGGGACCCAAGGGTACGAGCAGTACTTC
V gene: TRBV25-1; D gene: .; J gene: TRBJ2-7; clone size: .; CDR3 protein: CASIGRQYF; CDR3 DNA: TGTGCCAGCATTGGGCGCCAGTACTTC
V gene: TRBV10-2; D gene: .; J gene: TRBJ1-1; clone size: once; CDR3 protein: CASSELNTEAFF; CDR3 DNA: TGCGCCAGCAGTGAACTGAACACTGAAGCTTTCTTT
V gene: TRBV7-2; D gene: TRBD1; J gene: TRBJ1-4; clone size: .; CDR3 protein: CASSQGQGREKLFF; CDR3 DNA: TGTGCCAGCAGCCAGGGACAGGGACGCGAAAAACTGTTTTTT
V gene: TRBV21-1; D gene: .; J gene: TRBJ2-2; clone size: .; CDR3 protein: CASSKRKVDGLAGDHTGELFF; CDR3 DNA: TGTGCCAGCAGCAAAAGAAAAGTGGACGGACTAGCGGGAGATCACACCGGGGAGCTGTTTTTT
V gene: TRBV24-1; D gene: .; J gene: TRBJ2-5; clone size: .; CDR3 protein: CATSDFGQGKETQYF; CDR3 DNA: TGTGCCACCAGTGATTTTGGGCAGGGAAAAGAGACCCAGTACTTC
V gene: TRBV3-1/TRBV3-2; D gene: .; J gene: TRBJ1-2; clone size: .; CDR3 protein: CASSQWAGQGYTF; CDR3 DNA: TGTGCCAGCAGCCAATGGGCAGGACAAGGCTACACCTTC
V gene: TRBV19; D gene: TRBD1; J gene: TRBJ1-5; clone size: .; CDR3 protein: CATGQGNQPQHF; CDR3 DNA: TGTGCCACCGGACAGGGGAATCAGCCCCAGCATTTT
V gene: TRBV30; D gene: TRBD1; J gene: TRBJ2-1; clone size: .; CDR3 protein: CAWRGDSTGQFF; CDR3 DNA: TGTGCCTGGAGGGGGGACAGCACGGGGCAGTTCTTC
V gene: TRBV19; D gene: .; J gene: TRBJ1-2; clone size: .; CDR3 protein: CASSWGPNYGYTF; CDR3 DNA: TGTGCCAGTAGTTGGGGTCCTAACTATGGCTACACCTTC
V gene: TRBV11-2; D gene: .; J gene: TRBJ2-3; clone size: .; CDR3 protein: CASSSGQTIITDTQYF; CDR3 DNA: TGTGCCAGCAGCTCCGGACAGACTATAATCACAGATACGCAGTATTTT
V gene: TRBV5-6; D gene: .; J gene: TRBJ1-5; clone size: once; CDR3 protein: CASSLGWQSNQPQHF; CDR3 DNA: TGTGCCAGCAGCTTGGGCTGGCAGAGCAATCAGCCCCAGCATTTT